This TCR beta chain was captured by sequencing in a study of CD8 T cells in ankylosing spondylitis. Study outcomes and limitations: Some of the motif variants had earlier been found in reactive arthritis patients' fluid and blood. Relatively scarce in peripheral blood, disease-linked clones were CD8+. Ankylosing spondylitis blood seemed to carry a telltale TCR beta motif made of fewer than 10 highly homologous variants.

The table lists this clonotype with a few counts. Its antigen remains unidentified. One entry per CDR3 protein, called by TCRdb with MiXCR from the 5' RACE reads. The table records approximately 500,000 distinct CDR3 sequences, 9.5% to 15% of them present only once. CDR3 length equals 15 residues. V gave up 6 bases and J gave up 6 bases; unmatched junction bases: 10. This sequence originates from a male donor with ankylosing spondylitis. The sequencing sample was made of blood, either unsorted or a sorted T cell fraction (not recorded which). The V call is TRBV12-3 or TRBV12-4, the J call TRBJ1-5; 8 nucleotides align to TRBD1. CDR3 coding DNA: TGTGCCAGCAGGCCGGGACAGGCCCCCAGTCAGCCCCAGCATTTT. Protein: CASRPGQAPSQPQHF.